This entry describes one TCR beta chain. The antigen is undetermined. This record belongs to a study of a mutant IDH1 vaccine in newly diagnosed glioma. The overall study: Antecedent treatment encompassed radiotherapy, temozolomide, or their combination; the majority received both. Study-wide results and limits: Pseudoprogression looked unconnected to shifts in top peripheral T cell clonotypes. Patients showed vaccine-induced immune responses at a rate of roughly 94%.

Germline V lookup: CDR1 SGHAT, CDR2 FQNNGV. This CDR3 comprises 15 residues. With V trimmed by 5 bases and J by 6 bases, 7 bases remained unmatched. Repertoires were generated with immunoSEQ multiplex PCR, while TCRdb's copy carries only in-frame clones and drops some. The table has fewer than 45,000 clones, around 78% seen once. Time point denoted: baseline, week 1 (first vaccination visit). Treatment noted: pre-vaccination baseline after standard-of-care therapy. Source: PBMCs, taken from a glioma patient treated with radiotherapy, temozolomide or both. This chain connects TRBV11-2 to TRBJ1-6, with 7 bases fitting TRBD1. This receptor was obtained from a man in his forties with glioma. Some clones in this sample may be carry-over from other donors' samples. As DNA, the CDR3 is TGTGCCAGCAGCCTTCGACAGGGACCTAATTCACCCCTCCACTTT. Encoded protein: CASSLRQGPNSPLHF.